This TCR beta chain was recorded in a study of OX40 agonist ivuxolimab in advanced cancers. Whole-study context: An anti-OX40 (CD134) antibody with agonistic activity, ivuxolimab, was administered to patients.

Profiling relied on immunoSEQ multiplex PCR, and the TCRdb table lists in-frame clones only, not all of them. The repertoire holds 78,000 or so clones, with roughly nine tenths as singletons. V gave up 6 bases and J gave up 3 bases; unmatched junction bases: 2. Germline lookup yields CDR1 SNHLY and CDR2 FYNNEI. This CDR3 has 16 residues. Sequencing used CD4+ or CD8+ T cells sorted from blood, obtained in a trial of the OX40 agonist ivuxolimab. The receptor comes from an adult with an advanced solid tumor such as melanoma, head and neck, liver or kidney cancer. The chain is built from TRBV2 and TRBJ2-2; 15 bases align to TRBD2. CDR3 region: CASRGLAGGYTGELFF. The CDR3 nucleotides read TGTGCCAGCAGGGGACTAGCGGGGGGTTACACCGGGGAGCTGTTTTTT.